This T cell receptor (beta chain) was documented in a study of T cell repertoires in cytomegalovirus infection. Study summary: An indication of both CMV infection and matching HLA type came from public TCR beta signatures.

Using its own MiXCR run on the reads, TCRdb lists one record per CDR3 protein. Among about 260,000 distinct CDR3 sequences listed, approximately 15% were seen once. Per the germline V gene, CDR1 is MDHEN and CDR2 is SYDVKM. This CDR3 spans 13 amino acids. V lost 8 bases, J lost 4 bases, and 12 bases lay in between. This clonotype was observed many times. The origin of this receptor is a human donor in good health (CMV status not recorded). Some clones in this sample may be carry-over from other donors' samples. The specimen sequenced was PBMCs. The J gene is TRBJ1-5, the V gene TRBV28; D gene uncertain. This CDR3 is CASYERPNQPQHF. The CDR3, as DNA: TGTGCCAGCTACGAACGGCCAAATCAGCCCCAGCATTTT.